This TCR beta chain was documented in a study of T cells in Graves' hyperthyroidism and ophthalmopathy. General study results and limits: Clonotypes that were expanded in thyroid above 0.001 mostly appeared in blood too.

This CDR3 contains 14 residues. Trimming pared 2 bases from V and 10 bases from J, leaving 17 bases between. Germline V lookup: CDR1 MDHEN, CDR2 SYDVKM. Among ophthalmopathy patients, the Clinical Activity Score reached at least 3, the NOSPECS grade reached at least 4, and duration remained under 3 months. Investigators excluded patients with uncontrolled infection, other autoimmune disease, pregnancy or lactation. Source material for PBMCs was about 11 ml fresh peripheral blood. This clonotype was counted many times. No antigen is known for it. Authors of the study amplified TCR beta CDR3 regions from RNA transcripts. The HTBI primer set served for first-round RT-PCR of the TCR CDR3. TCRdb re-derived calls from the multiplex PCR reads in MiXCR, one entry per CDR3 protein. The sample has some 360,000 distinct CDR3 sequences, over 15% seen once.

V and J are TRBV28 and TRBJ1-1; D is possibly TRBD1 (5 bases). This receptor was obtained from a woman aged 40 to 55 with Graves' ophthalmopathy. The sequenced sample consisted of blood. The CDR3, as DNA: TGTGCCAGCAGTTTAACTAGTCCCCAGGGCCGAGCTTTCTTT. Translating it yields CASSLTSPQGRAFF.